This T cell receptor (beta chain) stems from a study of long-term antiretroviral therapy in people with HIV. At least one PBMC sample before ART and at least two after were required. This clone has only a few counts. Researchers report immunoSEQ v3.0 was run at survey level. TCRdb keeps only in-frame clones here, not all; method: immunoSEQ multiplex PCR. The table has about 12,000 clones, about three quarters seen once. Germline V gives CDR1 SGHVT, CDR2 SQSDAQ. The CDR3 is made up of 8 amino acids. The rearrangement links TRBV7-4 to TRBJ2-1; the D is unclear. The sequence came from a man aged 40-49 years with HIV. The sequences come from unsorted PBMCs, collected about 3.3 years before starting antiretroviral therapy. The CDR3 loop is CSPHEQFF. CDR3 in DNA: TGTAGTCCCCATGAGCAGTTCTTC. The entire variable domain, with the rest obtained from reference TRBV7-4 and TRBJ2-1, is as follows: GAGVSQSPRYKVAKRGRDVALRCDSISGHVTLYWYRQTLGQGSEVLTYSQSDAQRDKSGRPSGRFSAERPERSVSTLKIQRTEQGDSAVYLCSPHEQFFGPGTRLTVL.